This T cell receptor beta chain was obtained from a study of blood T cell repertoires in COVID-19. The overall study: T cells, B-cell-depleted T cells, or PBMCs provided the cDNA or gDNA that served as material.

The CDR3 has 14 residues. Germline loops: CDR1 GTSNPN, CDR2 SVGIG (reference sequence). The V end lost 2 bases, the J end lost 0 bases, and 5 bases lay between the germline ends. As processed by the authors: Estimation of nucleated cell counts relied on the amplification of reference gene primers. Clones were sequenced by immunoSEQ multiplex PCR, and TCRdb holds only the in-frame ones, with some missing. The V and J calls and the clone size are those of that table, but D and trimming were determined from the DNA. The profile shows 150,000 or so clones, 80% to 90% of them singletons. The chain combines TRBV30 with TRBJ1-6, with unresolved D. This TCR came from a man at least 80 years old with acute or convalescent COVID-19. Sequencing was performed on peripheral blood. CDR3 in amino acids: CAWSYSSYNSPLHF. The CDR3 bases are TGTGCCTGGAGTTACAGCTCCTATAATTCACCCCTCCACTTT.